The source of this TCR beta chain is a study of cytomegalovirus exposure and HLA in healthy donors. Study-level background: Previous work identified roughly 120 million unique TCR beta sequences from roughly 170 million T cells. Across 350 to 500 genotyped donors, around 80% landed in the Caucasian-associated ancestry cluster. Findings and limits, study-wide: A likely sequencing artifact accounted for one observed cluster of highly shared sequence variants. Cytomegalovirus-associated status was assigned to more than 150 TCR beta chains.

To note about this clone: Its antigen is currently unknown.

PCR primers comprised 60 Vbeta and 13 Jbeta primers. Data came from immunoSEQ multiplex PCR; TCRdb stores just in-frame clones and leaves some out. The table records 150,000 or so clones, 70% to 80% of them present only once. V was clipped by 0 bases and J by 4 bases, with 10 bases between them. Germline CDR1 is LGHNA and CDR2 is YSLEER. The CDR3 has 15 residues. Sequencing was done on a sample of PBMCs. This clonotype was sampled from a young man in good health and CMV-seronegative. The V gene is TRBV4-3, the J gene TRBJ1-5; D is perhaps TRBD1 (6 bases). CDR3: CASSQDRGRNQPQHF. The CDR3 DNA is TGCGCCAGCAGCCAAGACAGGGGTCGGAATCAGCCCCAGCATTTT.